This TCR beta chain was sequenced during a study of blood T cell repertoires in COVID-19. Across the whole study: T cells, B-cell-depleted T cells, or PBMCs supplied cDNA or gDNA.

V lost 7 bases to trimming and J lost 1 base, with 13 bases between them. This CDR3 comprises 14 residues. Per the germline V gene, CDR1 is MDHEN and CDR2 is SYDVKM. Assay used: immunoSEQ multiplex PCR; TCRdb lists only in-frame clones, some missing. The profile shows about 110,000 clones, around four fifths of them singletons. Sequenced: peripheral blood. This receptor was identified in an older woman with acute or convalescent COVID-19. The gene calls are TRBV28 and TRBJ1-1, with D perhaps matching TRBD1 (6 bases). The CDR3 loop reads CASKVQGKNTEAFF. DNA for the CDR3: TGTGCCAGCAAAGTACAGGGCAAGAACACTGAAGCTTTCTTT. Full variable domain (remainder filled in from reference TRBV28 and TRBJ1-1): DVKVTQSSRYLVKRTGEKVFLECVQDMDHENMFWYRQDPGLGLRLIYFSYDVKMKEKGDIPEGYSVSREKKERFSLILESASTNQTSMYLCASKVQGKNTEAFFGQGTRLTVV.